One and the same sample provided the 15 T cell receptor beta chains below, sequenced in a study of blood T cell repertoires in COVID-19. Clones were sequenced by immunoSEQ multiplex PCR, and TCRdb holds only the in-frame ones, with some missing. The table records around 200,000 clones, about 90% of them present only once. Sequencing used peripheral blood. These receptor sequences come from a man aged 70 or older with active or convalescent COVID-19.

The chain couples TRBV15 to TRBJ2-3, with D perhaps TRBD2 (5 bases). Trimming removed 0 bases at V and 15 bases at J, with 16 bases between. The germline V gene encodes CDR1 LNHNV and CDR2 YYDKDF (reference sequence). The CDR3 spans 13 residues. This CDR3 reads CATSRDRSGKRYF. In DNA, the CDR3 is TGTGCCACCAGCAGAGATAGGAGCGGTAAACGATATTTT.

The chain carries TRBV7-6 and TRBJ1-2, with 7 bases that match TRBD1. V lost 5 bases and J lost 3; bases outside the gene matches: 9. Germline V gene lookup returns CDR1 SGHVS and CDR2 FNYEAQ. The CDR3 totals 15 residues. The CDR3 DNA reads as TGTGCCAGCAGCCCCGGGACAGTATGGGACTATGGCTACACCTTC. It yields the protein CASSPGTVWDYGYTF.

This clone was seen just once. The chain joins TRBV5-1 to TRBJ2-5; D may be TRBD1 (6 bases). Between the trimmed V and J ends, which lost 2 bases and 1 base, there was a span of 9 bases. The CDR3 has 14 residues. Germline CDR1 is SGHRS and CDR2 is YFSETQ. The CDR3: CASSLQGFQETQYF. The CDR3 DNA sequence: TGCGCCAGCAGCTTACAGGGTTTCCAAGAGACCCAGTACTTC.

V usage is TRBV7-2 and J usage is TRBJ2-3, with 9 nucleotides matching TRBD2. The germline gives CDR1 SGHTA, CDR2 FQGNSA. Trimming at V came to 4 bases and at J to 7 bases, leaving 12 bases not matched to a gene. The CDR3 covers 16 residues. CDR3 DNA sequence: TGTGCCAGCAGCTCTTCTGGTAGCGGGAGATTTTATACGCAGTATTTT. Translating it yields CASSSSGSGRFYTQYF.

This chain uses TRBV7-2 with TRBJ2-7, with TRBD1 identical over 9 bases. The junction had 5 bases not matched to a gene; V was cut back by 1 base and J by 7 bases. The germline CDR1 and CDR2 sequences are SGHTA and FQGNSA. The CDR3 consists of 14 residues. The CDR3, as DNA: TGTGCCAGCAGCTTAGGGAGGACAGGGGAGGAGCAGTACTTC. Translating gives CASSLGRTGEEQYF.

The count of this clone is one. CDR3 amino acids: CASSSNQGDNGYTF. DNA for the CDR3: TGTGCCAGCAGCTCAAACCAGGGGGATAATGGCTACACCTTC. This chain uses TRBV7-2 with TRBJ1-2, with 7 bases matching TRBD1. CDR1 SGHTA and CDR2 FQGNSA come from the germline V gene. The junction had 8 bases not matched to a gene; V was cut back by 4 bases and J by 6 bases. This CDR3 comprises 14 residues.

J is TRBJ2-7 and V is TRBV29-1, with a possible D match to TRBD1 (6 bases). V was cut by 7 bases and J by 7 bases, with 20 bases left in between. CDR3 length equals 13 residues. CDR1 is SQVTM and CDR2 is ANQGSEA in the germline V gene. The CDR3 sequence is CSASGTPQGEQYF. The CDR3 coding sequence is TGCAGCGCTTCAGGGACACCTCAGGGAGAGCAGTACTTC.

The gene calls are TRBV7-3 and TRBJ2-3; 10 bases agree with TRBD2. V lost 5 bases to trimming and J lost 7 bases; unmatched junction nucleotides: 9. The CDR3 runs to 15 residues. CDR1 SGHTA and CDR2 FQGTGA come from the germline V gene. CDR3 sequence reads: CASSVSSGSSNTQYF. The CDR3 coding sequence is TGTGCCAGCAGCGTATCTAGCGGGAGTTCAAATACGCAGTATTTT.

This chain uses TRBV9 with TRBJ1-6, with D possibly being TRBD1 (5 bases). The CDR3 sequence is 13 residues long. CDR1 SGDLS and CDR2 YYNGEE come from the germline V gene. Between the trimmed V and J ends, which lost 0 bases and 7 bases, there was a span of 5 bases. The CDR3 protein is CASSVEGNSPLHF. In DNA, the CDR3 is TGTGCCAGCAGCGTAGAGGGGAATTCACCCCTCCACTTT.

The chain combines TRBV6-5 with TRBJ1-4; 9 positions agree with TRBD1. Germline V gene lookup returns CDR1 MNHEY and CDR2 SVGAGI. The CDR3 extends over 16 amino acids. Unmatched junction bases numbered 2, after V lost 0 bases and J lost 3 bases. The CDR3 protein is CASSYSRTGANEKLFF. The CDR3 nucleotides are TGTGCCAGCAGTTACTCCCGGACAGGGGCTAATGAAAAACTGTTTTTT.

The chain has TRBV7-2 and TRBJ1-2, with D unresolved. V dropped 1 base and J dropped 6 bases, with 9 bases sitting between them. The germline V gene has CDR1 SGHTA and CDR2 FQGNSA. The CDR3 totals 13 residues. The CDR3 coding sequence is TGTGCCAGCAGCTTAGATACGCGGGATGGCTACACCTTC. Its protein product is CASSLDTRDGYTF.

This clone has more than one count but fewer than ten. The chain employs TRBV18 and TRBJ1-2; 9 nucleotides line up with TRBD1. This CDR3 region has 15 residues. Germline assignment: CDR1 KGHSH and CDR2 LQKENI. The ends lost 6 bases at V and 5 bases at J; junction bases unmatched: 10. Here the CDR3 DNA reads TGTGCCAGCTCGGCGGGACAGGGAGATCGGTATGGCTACACCTTC. The encoded protein is CASSAGQGDRYGYTF.

The chain is built from TRBV6-6 and TRBJ1-3, with TRBD1 as a possible D gene (6 bases). V lost 6 bases and J lost 0, with 15 bases in between. CDR1 is MNHNY, CDR2 SVGAGI, per germline (reference sequence). The CDR3 spans 16 residues. The CDR3 spells CASSRGGGSSGNTIYF. The CDR3 nucleotides read TGTGCCAGCAGCCGGGGAGGGGGAAGCTCTGGAAACACCATATATTTT.

The chain carries TRBV7-2 and TRBJ2-3, with 9 bases that match TRBD2. Germline CDR1 and CDR2: SGHTA and FQGNSA. CDR3 length: 15 amino acids. J lost 1 base, V lost 6 bases, and 5 bases had no gene match. The CDR3 sequence is CASSSGTSRTDTQYF. CDR3 in DNA: TGTGCCAGCAGTTCCGGGACTAGCCGCACAGATACGCAGTATTTT.

The chain has TRBV7-6 and TRBJ2-1; 13 bases match TRBD2. Trimming cost V 5 bases and J 2 bases; bases outside gene matches: 6. Germline CDR1 and CDR2: SGHVS and FNYEAQ. The CDR3 contains 17 residues. The CDR3, as DNA: TGTGCCAGCAGCGCCACTGGACTAGCGGGGGCCTACAATGAGCAGTTCTTC. Its protein is CASSATGLAGAYNEQFF.